The 18 T cell receptor beta chains below were found in one sample sequenced in a study of T-cell memory formation after mild COVID-19. TCRdb itself ran the 5' RACE reads through MiXCR, one entry per CDR3 protein. Here the sample spans roughly 29,000 distinct CDR3 sequences, approximately 7% being singletons. Sequencing used PBMCs or a T cell subset sorted from them (not recorded which). Source of these receptors: an adult woman who had mild COVID-19 (a few samples of this study predate the infection). Cell type and time point are not known.

This clonotype was counted many times. The J gene is TRBJ2-7, the V gene TRBV4-2, with D perhaps given as TRBD1 or TRBD2 (6 bases each). This CDR3 is 15 amino acids long. With 0 bases removed from V and 2 bases from J, the gap between germline ends came to 11 bases. Germline V CDR1 and CDR2: LGHNA, YNFKEQ. In DNA form, the CDR3 reads TGTGCCAGCAGCCAAGAGCGGGGACATACCTACGAGCAGTACTTC. This translates into CASSQERGHTYEQYF.

This clonotype was counted at least ten times. The V gene is TRBV7-3, the J gene TRBJ2-2; TRBD2 agrees at 9 bases. Germline V gene lookup returns CDR1 SGHTA and CDR2 FQGTGA. With V trimmed by 8 bases and J by 3 bases, 4 bases remained unmatched. The CDR3 runs to 14 residues. CDR3: CASASGIDTGELFF. The CDR3 region has the DNA TGTGCCAGCGCTAGCGGGATAGACACCGGGGAGCTGTTTTTT.

Ten or more counts support this clonotype. V is TRBV28 and J is TRBJ1-2, with 9 bases identical to TRBD1. The length of the CDR3 is 15 residues. Germline V gene data show CDR1 as MDHEN and CDR2 as SYDVKM. Trimming took 3 bases from V and 5 from J; bases not matched to a gene: 7. In nucleotides, the CDR3 is TGTGCCAGCAGTTTGCTACCGGGACAGGGTTATGGCTACACCTTC. Protein: CASSLLPGQGYGYTF.

Points on this clonotype: This clone may be a read error of a much larger clone one base away. This chain links TRBV20-1 with TRBJ1-2, with no clear D. The CDR3 is 12 residues long. Germline V lookup: CDR1 DFQATT, CDR2 SNEGSKA (reference sequence). Trimming cost V 3 bases and J 1 base, with 6 bases left between them. CDR3: CSASCYNYGYTF. The CDR3, as DNA: TGCAGTGCTAGCTGCTATAACTATGGCTACACCTTC.

This clonotype was counted at least ten times. The V call is TRBV5-1, the J call TRBJ2-3; a weak D match, TRBD2 (5 bases). The CDR3 sequence is 14 residues long. The germline V gene encodes CDR1 SGHRS and CDR2 YFSETQ. Trimming cost V 2 bases and J 2 bases, with 9 bases left between them. Written as DNA, the CDR3 is TGCGCCAGCAGCTTCTCGGAGGCCACAGATACGCAGTATTTT. It codes for CASSFSEATDTQYF.

This clonotype was seen repeatedly, ten times or more. The chain employs TRBV20-1 and TRBJ2-1; 8 bases are shared with TRBD2. The germline V gene encodes CDR1 DFQATT and CDR2 SNEGSKA (reference sequence). Trimming removed 2 bases from V and 5 bases from J; junction bases left unmatched: 5. The CDR3 extends over 14 amino acids. CDR3 nucleotides: TGCAGTGCTAGAACACTAGCGGCTCACAATGAGCAGTTCTTC. This translates into CSARTLAAHNEQFF.

This clonotype showed up many times. The chain couples TRBV12-3 or TRBV12-4 to TRBJ2-6, with D possibly TRBD2 on 6 matching bases. Trimming took off 0 bases at V and 0 bases at J, with 9 bases between the two ends. This CDR3 has 17 residues. The CDR3 loop is CASSLAGGPSGANVLTF. The DNA of the CDR3 is TGTGCCAGCAGTTTAGCGGGAGGCCCCTCTGGGGCCAACGTCCTGACTTTC.

The chain employs TRBV12-3 or TRBV12-4 and TRBJ2-1; D tentatively fits TRBD1 or TRBD2 (5 bases each). The CDR3 spans 9 residues. V was shortened by 8 bases and J by 9 bases, with 5 bases between the two germline ends. The DNA for the CDR3 is TGTGCCAGCGGGACTGAGCAGTTCTTC. It translates to CASGTEQFF.

The J gene is TRBJ2-2, the V gene TRBV7-2; 10 positions agree with TRBD1. Per germline, CDR1 SGHTA and CDR2 FQGNSA. Trimming cost V 3 bases and J 5 bases; bases outside gene matches: 0. The CDR3 is 14 residues long. DNA of the CDR3: TGTGCCAGCAGCTTGGACAGGGGGACCGGGGAGCTGTTTTTT. Its protein product is CASSLDRGTGELFF.

This clonotype was seen ten or more times. The gene calls are TRBV3-1 and TRBJ1-5, with 8 nucleotides matching TRBD1. J gave up 0 bases and V 4 bases, and 8 bases lay outside the gene matches. CDR3 length: 17 amino acids. Germline CDR1 and CDR2: LGHDT and YNNKEL (reference sequence). CDR3: CASSPTGGAYSNQPQHF. For the CDR3, the DNA is TGTGCCAGCAGCCCTACAGGGGGAGCCTATAGCAATCAGCCCCAGCATTTT.

V usage is TRBV7-3 and J usage is TRBJ2-3; tentatively, D is TRBD1 or TRBD2 (6 bases each). With 3 bases removed from V and 2 bases from J, the gap between germline ends came to 15 bases. The CDR3 totals 16 residues. Germline V gene sequence: CDR1 SGHTA, CDR2 FQGTGA. The CDR3 nucleotides are TGTGCCAGCAGCTTCCAACTAGCAGGGGCCACAGATACGCAGTATTTT. It encodes CASSFQLAGATDTQYF. Combining the CDR3 with reference TRBV7-3 and TRBJ2-3 gives the whole variable domain GAGVSQTPSNKVTEKGKYVELRCDPISGHTALYWYRQSLGQGPEFLIYFQGTGAADDSGLPNDRFFAVRPEGSVSTLKIQRTERGDSAVYLCASSFQLAGATDTQYFGPGTRLTVL.

Many counts were recorded for this clonotype. The V call is TRBV7-3, the J call TRBJ2-2; the D is unclear. Germline V CDR1 and CDR2: SGHTA, FQGTGA. The CDR3 covers 14 residues. Between the trimmed V and J ends, which lost 5 bases and 0 bases, there was a span of 7 bases. This CDR3 reads CASSPHPNTGELFF. CDR3 DNA: TGTGCCAGCAGCCCGCACCCGAACACCGGGGAGCTGTTTTTT.

At least ten counts were recorded for this clonotype. J is TRBJ2-2 and V is TRBV5-4, with D uncertain. The CDR3 totals 13 residues. The V and J ends lost 0 bases and 4 bases respectively, with 4 bases between them. Germline V gives CDR1 SGHNT, CDR2 YYREEE (reference sequence). Here the CDR3 reads CASSLGGTGELFF. CDR3 nucleotides: TGTGCCAGCAGCTTGGGGGGCACCGGGGAGCTGTTTTTT. Based on the CDR3 plus reference TRBV5-4 and TRBJ2-2, the full variable domain is ETGVTQSPTHLIKTRGQQVTLRCSSQSGHNTVSWYQQALGQGPQFIFQYYREEENGRGNFPPRFSGLQFPNYSSELNVNALELDDSALYLCASSLGGTGELFFGEGSRLTVL.

This clonotype showed up many times. The chain employs TRBV6-2 or TRBV6-3 and TRBJ1-5; 8 bases are a match to TRBD1. The CDR3 sequence is 15 residues long. V lost 0 bases to trimming and J lost 2 bases; unmatched junction nucleotides: 0. Germline V CDR1 and CDR2: MNHEY, SVGEGT. The CDR3 bases are TGTGCCAGCAGTTACTCGACAGGGGGCAATCAGCCCCAGCATTTT. Protein product: CASSYSTGGNQPQHF.

This clonotype was counted ten times or more. The CDR3 bases are TGTGCCAGCAGCTCACGCTCTGGAAACACCATATATTTT. It yields the protein CASSSRSGNTIYF. The V call is TRBV7-6, the J call TRBJ1-3; D unresolved. Germline loops: CDR1 SGHVS, CDR2 FNYEAQ. CDR3 length: 13 residues. V dropped 4 bases and J dropped 0 bases, with 4 bases sitting between them.

There are many counts of this clonotype. The chain employs TRBV19 and TRBJ2-7, with 7 bases lining up with TRBD2. V gave up 3 bases and J gave up 4 bases; unmatched junction bases: 6. This CDR3 is built from 14 residues. CDR1 and CDR2 from the germline V gene are LNHDA and SQIVND (reference sequence). CDR3: CASSINPGGYEQYF. In DNA form, the CDR3 reads TGTGCCAGTAGTATCAATCCGGGGGGATACGAGCAGTACTTC.

This clonotype was detected ten times or more. The J gene is TRBJ2-7, the V gene TRBV5-1; D tentatively fits TRBD1 or TRBD2 (5 bases each). Looked up from germline, CDR1 is SGHRS and CDR2 is YFSETQ. CDR3 size: 14 residues. Trimming shortened V by 0 bases and J by 6 bases, and 13 bases separated the two germline ends. The CDR3 protein is CASSLAGPLGEQYF. In nucleotides, the CDR3 is TGCGCCAGCAGCTTGGCGGGGCCACTCGGCGAGCAGTACTTC.

A note on this clonotype: A much larger clone lies a single base off, so this may be a read error. V gene TRBV21-1 combines with J gene TRBJ2-7; the listed D gene, TRBD1, was not tested against the DNA. TRBV21-1 is a pseudogene. This CDR3 contains 16 residues. The CDR3 here is CASSRGEDRLFYEQYF. In DNA, the CDR3 is TGTGCCAGCAGCAGAGGGGAGGACAGGTTATTCTACGAGCAGTACTTC.